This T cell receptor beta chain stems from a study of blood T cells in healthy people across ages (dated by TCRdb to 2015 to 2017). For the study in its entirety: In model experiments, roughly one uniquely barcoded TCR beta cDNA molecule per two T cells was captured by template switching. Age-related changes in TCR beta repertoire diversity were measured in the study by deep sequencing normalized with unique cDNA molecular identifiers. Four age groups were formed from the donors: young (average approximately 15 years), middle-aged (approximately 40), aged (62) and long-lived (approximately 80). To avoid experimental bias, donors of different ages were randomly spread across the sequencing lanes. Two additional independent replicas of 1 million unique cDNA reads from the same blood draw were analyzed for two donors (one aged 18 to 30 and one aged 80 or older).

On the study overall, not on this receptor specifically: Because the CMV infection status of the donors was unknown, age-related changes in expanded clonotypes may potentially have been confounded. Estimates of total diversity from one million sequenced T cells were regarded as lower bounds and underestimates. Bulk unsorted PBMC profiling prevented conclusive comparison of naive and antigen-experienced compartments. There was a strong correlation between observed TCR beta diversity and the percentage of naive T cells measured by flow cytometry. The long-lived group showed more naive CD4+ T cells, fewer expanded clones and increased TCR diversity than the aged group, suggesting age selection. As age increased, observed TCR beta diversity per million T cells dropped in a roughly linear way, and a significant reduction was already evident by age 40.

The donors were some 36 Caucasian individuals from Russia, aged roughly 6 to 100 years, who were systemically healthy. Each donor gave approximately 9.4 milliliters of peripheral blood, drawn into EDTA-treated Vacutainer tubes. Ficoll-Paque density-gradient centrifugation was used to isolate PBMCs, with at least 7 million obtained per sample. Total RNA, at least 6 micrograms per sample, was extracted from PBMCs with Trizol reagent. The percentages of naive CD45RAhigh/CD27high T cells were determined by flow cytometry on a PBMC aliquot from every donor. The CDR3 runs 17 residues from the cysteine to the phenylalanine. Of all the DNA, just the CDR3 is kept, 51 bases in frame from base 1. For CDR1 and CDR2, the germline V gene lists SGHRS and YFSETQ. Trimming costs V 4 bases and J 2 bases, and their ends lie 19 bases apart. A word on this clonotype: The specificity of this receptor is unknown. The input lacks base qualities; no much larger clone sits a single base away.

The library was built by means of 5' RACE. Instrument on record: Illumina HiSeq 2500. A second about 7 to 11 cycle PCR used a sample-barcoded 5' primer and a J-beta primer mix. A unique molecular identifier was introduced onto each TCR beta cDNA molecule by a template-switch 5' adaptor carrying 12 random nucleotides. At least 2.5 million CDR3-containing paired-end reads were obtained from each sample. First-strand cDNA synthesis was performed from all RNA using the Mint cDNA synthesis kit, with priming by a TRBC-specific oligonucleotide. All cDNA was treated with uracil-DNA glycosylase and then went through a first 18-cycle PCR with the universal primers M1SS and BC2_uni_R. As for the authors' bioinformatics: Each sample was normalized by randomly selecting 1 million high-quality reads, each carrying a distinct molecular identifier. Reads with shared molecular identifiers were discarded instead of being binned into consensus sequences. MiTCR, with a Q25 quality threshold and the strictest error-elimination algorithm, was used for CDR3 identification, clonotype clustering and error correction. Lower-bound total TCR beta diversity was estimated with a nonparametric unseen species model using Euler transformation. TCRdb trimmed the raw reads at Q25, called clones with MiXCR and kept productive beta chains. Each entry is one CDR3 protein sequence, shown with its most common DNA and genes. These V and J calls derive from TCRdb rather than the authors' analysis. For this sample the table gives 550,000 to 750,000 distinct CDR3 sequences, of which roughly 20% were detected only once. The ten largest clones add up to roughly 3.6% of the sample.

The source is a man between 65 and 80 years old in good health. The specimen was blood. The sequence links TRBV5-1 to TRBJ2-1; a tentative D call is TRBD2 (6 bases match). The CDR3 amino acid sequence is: CASSGQRLAAPYNEQFF. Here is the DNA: TGCGCCAGCAGCGGGCAGCGTTTAGCGGCCCCCTACAATGAGCAGTTCTTC.